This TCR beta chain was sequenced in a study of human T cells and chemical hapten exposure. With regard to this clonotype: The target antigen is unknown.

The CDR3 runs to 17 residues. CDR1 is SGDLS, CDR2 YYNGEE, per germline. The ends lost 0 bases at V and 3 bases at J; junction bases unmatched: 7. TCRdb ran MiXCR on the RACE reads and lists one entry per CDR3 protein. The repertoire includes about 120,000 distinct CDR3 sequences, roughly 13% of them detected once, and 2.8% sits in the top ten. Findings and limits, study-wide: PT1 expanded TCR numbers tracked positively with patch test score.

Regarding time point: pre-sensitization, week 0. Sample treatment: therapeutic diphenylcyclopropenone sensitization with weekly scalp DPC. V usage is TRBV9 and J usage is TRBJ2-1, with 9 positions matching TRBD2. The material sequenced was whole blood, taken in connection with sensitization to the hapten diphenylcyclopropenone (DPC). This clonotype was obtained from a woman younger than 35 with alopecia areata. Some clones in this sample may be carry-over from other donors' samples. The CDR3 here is CASSVDLSGGYYNEQFF. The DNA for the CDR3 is TGTGCCAGCAGCGTAGATCTTAGCGGGGGATACTACAATGAGCAGTTCTTC. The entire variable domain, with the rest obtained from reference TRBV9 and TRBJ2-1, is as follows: DSGVTQTPKHLITATGQRVTLRCSPRSGDLSVYWYQQSLDQGLQFLIQYYNGEERAKGNILERFSAQQFPDLHSELNLSSLELGDSALYFCASSVDLSGGYYNEQFFGPGTRLTVL.